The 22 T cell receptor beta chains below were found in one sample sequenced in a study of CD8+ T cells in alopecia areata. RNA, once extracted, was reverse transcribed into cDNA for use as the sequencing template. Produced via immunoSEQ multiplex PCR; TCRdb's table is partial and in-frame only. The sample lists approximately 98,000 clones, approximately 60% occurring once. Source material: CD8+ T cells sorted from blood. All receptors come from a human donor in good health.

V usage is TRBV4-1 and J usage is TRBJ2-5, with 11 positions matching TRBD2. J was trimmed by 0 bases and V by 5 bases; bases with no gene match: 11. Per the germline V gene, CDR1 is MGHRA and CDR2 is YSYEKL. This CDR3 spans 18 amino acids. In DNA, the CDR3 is TGCGCCAGCAGCGCGCACCCGGAACTAGCGGGGGACCAAGAGACCCAGTACTTC. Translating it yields CASSAHPELAGDQETQYF.

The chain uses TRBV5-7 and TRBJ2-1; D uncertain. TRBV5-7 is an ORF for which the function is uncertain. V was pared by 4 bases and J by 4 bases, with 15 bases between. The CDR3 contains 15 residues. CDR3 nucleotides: TGTGCCAGCAGCCCGAGGCTTGCTCCTTACAATGAGCAGTTCTTC. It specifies CASSPRLAPYNEQFF.

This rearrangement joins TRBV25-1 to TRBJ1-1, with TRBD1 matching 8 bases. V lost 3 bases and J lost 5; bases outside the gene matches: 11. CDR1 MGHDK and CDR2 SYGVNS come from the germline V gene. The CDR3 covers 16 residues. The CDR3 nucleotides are TGTGCCAGCAGTGAGAAAGGGCTAACAGGGGGAACTGAAGCTTTCTTT. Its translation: CASSEKGLTGGTEAFF.

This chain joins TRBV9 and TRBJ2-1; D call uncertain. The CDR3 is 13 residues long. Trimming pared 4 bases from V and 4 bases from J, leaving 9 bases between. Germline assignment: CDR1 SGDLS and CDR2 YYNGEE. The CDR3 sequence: CASSLDQYNEQFF. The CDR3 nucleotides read TGTGCCAGCAGCCTAGACCAGTACAATGAGCAGTTCTTC.

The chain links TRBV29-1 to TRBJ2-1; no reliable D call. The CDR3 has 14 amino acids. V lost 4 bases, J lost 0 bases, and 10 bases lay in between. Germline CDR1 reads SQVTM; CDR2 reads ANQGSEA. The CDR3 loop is CSVVGYISYNEQFF. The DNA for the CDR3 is TGCAGCGTTGTGGGGTATATCTCCTACAATGAGCAGTTCTTC.

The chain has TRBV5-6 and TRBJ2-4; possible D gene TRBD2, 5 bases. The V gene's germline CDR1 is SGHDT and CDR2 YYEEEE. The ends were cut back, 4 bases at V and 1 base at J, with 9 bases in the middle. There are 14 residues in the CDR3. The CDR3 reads CASSQLGAKNIQYF. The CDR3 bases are TGTGCCAGCAGCCAACTAGGGGCCAAAAACATTCAGTACTTC.

In nucleotides, the CDR3 is TGTGCCAGTAGTATGACGCAGGGAAACGGAGAGACCCAGTACTTC. Its protein is CASSMTQGNGETQYF. V gene TRBV19 combines with J gene TRBJ2-5, with a weak D call TRBD1 (5 bases). In germline, CDR1 is LNHDA, CDR2 SQIVND (reference sequence). This CDR3 is built from 15 residues. V lost 3 bases and J 4 bases, leaving 15 bases between the germline ends.

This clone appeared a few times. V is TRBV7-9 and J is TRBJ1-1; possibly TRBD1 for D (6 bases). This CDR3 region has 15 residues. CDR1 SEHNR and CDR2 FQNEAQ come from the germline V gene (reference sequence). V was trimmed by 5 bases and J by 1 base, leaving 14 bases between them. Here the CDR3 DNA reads TGTGCCAGCAGCCCCCCCGAGACAGGGAACACTGAAGCTTTCTTT. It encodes CASSPPETGNTEAFF.

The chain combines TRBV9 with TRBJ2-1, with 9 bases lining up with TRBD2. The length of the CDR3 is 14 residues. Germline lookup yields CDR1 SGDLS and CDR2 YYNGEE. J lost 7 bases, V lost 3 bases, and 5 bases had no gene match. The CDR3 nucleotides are TGTGCCAGCAGCGGGGCGGGGGGGCTAAATGAGCAGTTCTTC. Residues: CASSGAGGLNEQFF.

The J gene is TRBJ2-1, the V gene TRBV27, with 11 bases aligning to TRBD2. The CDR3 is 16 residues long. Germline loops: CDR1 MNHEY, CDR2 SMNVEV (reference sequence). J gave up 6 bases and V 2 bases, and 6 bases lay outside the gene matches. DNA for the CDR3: TGTGCCAGCAGTTTAATCCCTAGCGGGGGGTTCAATGAGCAGTTCTTC. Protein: CASSLIPSGGFNEQFF.

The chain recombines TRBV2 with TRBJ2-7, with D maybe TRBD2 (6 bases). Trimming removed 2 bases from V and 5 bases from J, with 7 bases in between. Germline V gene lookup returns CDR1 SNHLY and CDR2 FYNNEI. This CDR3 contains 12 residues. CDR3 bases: TGTGCCAGCAGTGAACCGGGGGACGAGCAGTACTTC. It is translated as CASSEPGDEQYF.

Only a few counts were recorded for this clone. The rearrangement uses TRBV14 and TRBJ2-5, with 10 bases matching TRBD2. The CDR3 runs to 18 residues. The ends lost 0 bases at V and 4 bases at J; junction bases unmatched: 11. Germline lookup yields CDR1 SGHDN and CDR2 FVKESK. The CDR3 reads CASSQEGRLAGLGETQYF. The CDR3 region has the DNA TGTGCCAGCAGCCAAGAGGGGAGACTAGCGGGCCTAGGAGAGACCCAGTACTTC.

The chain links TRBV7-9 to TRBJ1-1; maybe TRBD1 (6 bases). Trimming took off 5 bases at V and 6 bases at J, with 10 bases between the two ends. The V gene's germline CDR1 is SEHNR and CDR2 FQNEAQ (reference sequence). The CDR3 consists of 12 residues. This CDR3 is CASSKDSAEAFF. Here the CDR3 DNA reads TGTGCCAGCAGCAAGGACAGTGCTGAAGCTTTCTTT.

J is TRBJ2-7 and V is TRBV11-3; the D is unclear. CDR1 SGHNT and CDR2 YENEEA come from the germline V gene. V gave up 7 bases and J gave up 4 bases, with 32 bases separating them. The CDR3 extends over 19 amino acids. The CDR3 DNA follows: TGTGCCAGCACCATTAGGTGGTTGGAGTCTCGTTCGGCCGAGTACGAGCAGTACTTC. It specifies CASTIRWLESRSAEYEQYF.

The CDR3, as DNA: TGTGCCAGCAGCCCCCCGGCGGCTAGCACAGATACGCAGTATTTT. Amino acid sequence: CASSPPAASTDTQYF. The chain employs TRBV7-2 and TRBJ2-3, with D hard to call. V was cut by 5 bases and J by 0 bases, with 12 bases left in between. The germline V gene has CDR1 SGHTA and CDR2 FQGNSA. The CDR3 consists of 15 residues.

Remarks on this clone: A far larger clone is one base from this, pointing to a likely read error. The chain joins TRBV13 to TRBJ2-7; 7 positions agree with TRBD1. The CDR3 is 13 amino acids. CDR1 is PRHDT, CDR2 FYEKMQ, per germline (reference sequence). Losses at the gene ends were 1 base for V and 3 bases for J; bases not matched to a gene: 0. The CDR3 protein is CASSLDRGYEQYF. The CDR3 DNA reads TGTGCCAGCAGCTTAGACAGGGGCTACGAGCAGTACTTC. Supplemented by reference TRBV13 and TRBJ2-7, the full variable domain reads AAGVIQSPRHLIKEKRETATLKCYPIPRHDTVYWYQQGPGQDPQFLISFYEKMQSDKGSIPDRFSAQQFSDYHSELNMSSLELGDSALYFCASSLDRGYEQYFGPGTRLTVT.

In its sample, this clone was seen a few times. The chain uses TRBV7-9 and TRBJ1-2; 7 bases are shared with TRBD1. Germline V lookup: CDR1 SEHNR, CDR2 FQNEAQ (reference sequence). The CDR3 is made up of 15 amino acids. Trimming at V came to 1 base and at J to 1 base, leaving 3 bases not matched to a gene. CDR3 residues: CASSLGQGLNYGYTF. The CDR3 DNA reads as TGTGCCAGCAGCTTAGGACAGGGTCTTAACTATGGCTACACCTTC.

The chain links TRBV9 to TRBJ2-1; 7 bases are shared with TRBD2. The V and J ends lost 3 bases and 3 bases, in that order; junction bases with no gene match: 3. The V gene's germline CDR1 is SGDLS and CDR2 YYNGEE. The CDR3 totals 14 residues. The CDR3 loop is CASSGAGVYNEQFF. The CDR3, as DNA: TGTGCCAGCAGCGGGGCGGGAGTCTACAATGAGCAGTTCTTC.

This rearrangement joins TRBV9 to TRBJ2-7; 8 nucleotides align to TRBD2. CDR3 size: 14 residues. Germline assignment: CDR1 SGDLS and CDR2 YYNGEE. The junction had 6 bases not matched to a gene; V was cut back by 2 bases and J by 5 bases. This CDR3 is CASSVRGDFHEQYF. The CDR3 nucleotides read TGTGCCAGCAGCGTGCGGGGGGATTTCCACGAGCAGTACTTC.

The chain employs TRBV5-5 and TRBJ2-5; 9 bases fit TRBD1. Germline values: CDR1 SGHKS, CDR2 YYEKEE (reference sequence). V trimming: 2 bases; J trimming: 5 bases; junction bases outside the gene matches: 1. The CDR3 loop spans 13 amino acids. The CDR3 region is CASSFGQGETQYF. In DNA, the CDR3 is TGTGCCAGCAGCTTTGGACAGGGGGAGACCCAGTACTTC.

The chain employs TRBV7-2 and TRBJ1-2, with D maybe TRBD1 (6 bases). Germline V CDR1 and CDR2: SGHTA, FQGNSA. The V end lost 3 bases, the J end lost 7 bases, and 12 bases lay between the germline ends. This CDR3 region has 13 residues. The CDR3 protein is CASSFLGAGGYTF. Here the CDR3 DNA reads TGTGCCAGCAGCTTTTTGGGGGCGGGTGGCTACACCTTC.

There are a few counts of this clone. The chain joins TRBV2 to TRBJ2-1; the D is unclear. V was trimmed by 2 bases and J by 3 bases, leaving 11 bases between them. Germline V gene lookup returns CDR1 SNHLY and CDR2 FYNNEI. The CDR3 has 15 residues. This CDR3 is CASSEISRVYNEQFF. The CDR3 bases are TGTGCCAGCAGTGAAATAAGTAGGGTCTACAATGAGCAGTTCTTC.